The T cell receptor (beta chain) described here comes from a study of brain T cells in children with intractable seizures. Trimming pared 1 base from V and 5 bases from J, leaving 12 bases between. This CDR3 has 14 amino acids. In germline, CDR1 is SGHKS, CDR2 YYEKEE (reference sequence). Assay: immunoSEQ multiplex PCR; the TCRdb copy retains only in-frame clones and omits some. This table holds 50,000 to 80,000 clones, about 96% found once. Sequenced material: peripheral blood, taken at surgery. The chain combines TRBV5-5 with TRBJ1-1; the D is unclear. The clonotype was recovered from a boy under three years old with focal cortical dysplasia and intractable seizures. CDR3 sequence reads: CASSLQVVLTEAFF. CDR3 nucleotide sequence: TGTGCCAGCAGCTTGCAGGTCGTCTTAACTGAAGCTTTCTTT.